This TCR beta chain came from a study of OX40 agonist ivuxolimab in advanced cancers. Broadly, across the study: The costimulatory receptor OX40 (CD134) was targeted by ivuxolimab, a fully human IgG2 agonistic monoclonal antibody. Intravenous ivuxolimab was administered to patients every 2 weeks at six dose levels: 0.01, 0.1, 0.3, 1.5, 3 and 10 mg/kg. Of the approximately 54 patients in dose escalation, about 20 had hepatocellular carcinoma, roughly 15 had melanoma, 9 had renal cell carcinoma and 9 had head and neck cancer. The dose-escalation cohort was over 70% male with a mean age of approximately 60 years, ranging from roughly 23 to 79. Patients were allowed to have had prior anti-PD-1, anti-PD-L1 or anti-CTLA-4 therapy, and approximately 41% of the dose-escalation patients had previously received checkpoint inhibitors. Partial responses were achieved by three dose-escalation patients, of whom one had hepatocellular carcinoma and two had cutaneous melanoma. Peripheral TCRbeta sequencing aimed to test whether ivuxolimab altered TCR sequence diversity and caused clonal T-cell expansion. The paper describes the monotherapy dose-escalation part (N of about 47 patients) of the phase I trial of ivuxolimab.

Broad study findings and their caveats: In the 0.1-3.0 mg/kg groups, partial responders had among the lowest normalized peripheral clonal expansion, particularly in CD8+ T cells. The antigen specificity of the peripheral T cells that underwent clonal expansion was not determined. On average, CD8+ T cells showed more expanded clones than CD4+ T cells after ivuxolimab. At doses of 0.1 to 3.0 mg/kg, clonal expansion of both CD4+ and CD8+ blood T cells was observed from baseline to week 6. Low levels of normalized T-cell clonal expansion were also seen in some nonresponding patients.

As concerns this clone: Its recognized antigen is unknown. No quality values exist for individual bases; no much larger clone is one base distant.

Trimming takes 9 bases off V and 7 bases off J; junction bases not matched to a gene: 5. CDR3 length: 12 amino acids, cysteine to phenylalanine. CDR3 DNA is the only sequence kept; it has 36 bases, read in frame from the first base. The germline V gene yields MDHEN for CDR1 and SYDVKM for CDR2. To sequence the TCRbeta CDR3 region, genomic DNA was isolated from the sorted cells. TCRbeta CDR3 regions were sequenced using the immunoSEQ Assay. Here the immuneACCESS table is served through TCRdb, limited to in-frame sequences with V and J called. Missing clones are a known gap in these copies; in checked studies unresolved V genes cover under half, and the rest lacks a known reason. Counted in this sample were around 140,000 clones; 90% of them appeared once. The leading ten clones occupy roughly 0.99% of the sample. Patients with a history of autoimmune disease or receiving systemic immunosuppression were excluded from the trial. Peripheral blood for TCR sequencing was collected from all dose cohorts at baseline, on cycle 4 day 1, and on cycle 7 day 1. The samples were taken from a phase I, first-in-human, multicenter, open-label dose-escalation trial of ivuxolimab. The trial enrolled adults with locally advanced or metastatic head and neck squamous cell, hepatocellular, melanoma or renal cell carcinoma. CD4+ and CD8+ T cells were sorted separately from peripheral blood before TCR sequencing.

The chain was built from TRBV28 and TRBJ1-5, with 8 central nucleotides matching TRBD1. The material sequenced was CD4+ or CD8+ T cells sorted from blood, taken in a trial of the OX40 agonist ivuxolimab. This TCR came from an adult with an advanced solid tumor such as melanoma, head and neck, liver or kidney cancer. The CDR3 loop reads CASGTGGQPQHF. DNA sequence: TGTGCCAGTGGGACAGGCGGCCAGCCCCAGCATTTT.